The rows below give T cell receptor beta chains drawn from one sample of a study of cytomegalovirus exposure and HLA in healthy donors. TCRdb's copy holds only in-frame clones and misses some; the assay was immunoSEQ multiplex PCR. The sample includes about 140,000 clones, 80% of them seen just once. Sequenced input: PBMCs. The receptors come from a female donor in good health and CMV-seronegative. The CDR3 runs from the conserved cysteine through the conserved F or W. The D gene is left open where the match is weak. Clone size is shown for a subset of rows, as once, few, many or a class of expanded clone.

V	length	J	size	D	CDR3	DNA
TRBV28	13	TRBJ2-7	NA	NA	CASSWTMNYEQYF	TGTGCCAGCAGTTGGACTATGAACTACGAGCAGTACTTC
TRBV28	14	TRBJ1-1	NA	NA	CASRTDSMNTEAFF	TGTGCCAGCAGGACTGACAGTATGAACACTGAAGCTTTCTTT
TRBV7-9	13	TRBJ2-3	NA	NA	CASSLGVTDTQYF	TGTGCCAGCAGCTTAGGAGTGACAGATACGCAGTATTTT
TRBV11-2	16	TRBJ1-1	NA	NA	CASSRRTGSKNTEAFF	TGTGCCAGCAGCCGCCGAACAGGTTCGAAGAACACTGAAGCTTTCTTT
TRBV4-1	18	TRBJ2-2	once	TRBD2	CASSQGLAGGPITGELFF	TGCGCCAGCAGCCAGGGACTAGCGGGAGGGCCTATAACCGGGGAGCTGTTTTTT
TRBV4-1	17	TRBJ1-5	NA	NA	CASSQERVGRNNQPQHF	TGCGCCAGCAGCCAAGAGAGGGTAGGGCGGAATAATCAGCCCCAGCATTTT
TRBV19	14	TRBJ2-5	NA	NA	CASSIGQARETQYF	TGTGCCAGTAGTATAGGACAGGCGAGGGAGACCCAGTACTTC
TRBV29-1	14	TRBJ2-2	NA	TRBD1	CSVQDRGQTGELFF	TGCAGCGTTCAGGACAGGGGGCAAACCGGGGAGCTGTTTTTT
TRBV19	14	TRBJ2-5	NA	TRBD1	CASSIGQGAETQYF	TGTGCCAGTAGTATTGGACAGGGGGCAGAGACCCAGTACTTC
TRBV7-9	15	TRBJ2-3	NA	NA	CASSPRDSYTDTQYF	TGTGCCAGCAGCCCCCGAGACAGCTACACAGATACGCAGTATTTT
TRBV19	15	TRBJ2-7	NA	NA	CASSIGRRNSYEQYF	TGTGCCAGTAGTATAGGAAGGAGGAATTCCTACGAGCAGTACTTC
TRBV9	18	TRBJ2-3	NA	TRBD2	CASSVAPELAGSTDTQYF	TGTGCCAGCAGCGTAGCTCCGGAACTAGCGGGAAGCACAGATACGCAGTATTTT
TRBV10-2	16	TRBJ1-1	NA	NA	CASSPTVGRADTEAFF	TGCGCCAGCAGCCCAACTGTCGGGAGGGCGGACACTGAAGCTTTCTTT
TRBV19	13	TRBJ2-3	NA	NA	CASSINPQNGQYF	TGTGCCAGTAGTATCAACCCCCAGAATGGGCAGTATTTT
TRBV30	13	TRBJ1-1	NA	NA	CAWSVQGNTEAFF	TGTGCCTGGAGTGTACAGGGGAACACTGAAGCTTTCTTT
TRBV6-4	16	TRBJ2-3	NA	TRBD2	CASSDSSGRGTDTQYF	TGTGCCAGCAGTGACTCTAGCGGGAGAGGCACAGATACGCAGTATTTT
TRBV11-1	16	TRBJ2-1	NA	NA	CASSLAPLGLYNEQFF	TGTGCCAGCAGCTTAGCCCCTTTGGGACTGTACAATGAGCAGTTCTTC
TRBV4-1	15	TRBJ2-7	once	NA	CASSQVVGTFHEQYF	TGCGCCAGCAGCCAAGTCGTTGGGACATTCCACGAGCAGTACTTC
TRBV28	19	TRBJ2-7	NA	TRBD1	CASRSGGWDRGPSPYEQYF	TGTGCCAGCAGGTCGGGGGGTTGGGACAGGGGGCCTTCACCGTACGAGCAGTACTTC
TRBV9	13	TRBJ2-3	NA	NA	CASSVEGEDTQYF	TGTGCCAGCAGCGTAGAGGGGGAAGATACGCAGTATTTT
TRBV2	16	TRBJ2-3	NA	TRBD2	CASRGSSGRFTDTQYF	TGTGCCAGCAGGGGATCTAGCGGGAGATTCACAGATACGCAGTATTTT
TRBV4-1	13	TRBJ2-7	NA	NA	CASMGEDAYEQYF	TGCGCCAGCATGGGGGAGGACGCCTACGAGCAGTACTTC
TRBV6-5	14	TRBJ1-5	NA	NA	CASSHTWSNQPQHF	TGTGCCAGCAGCCATACATGGAGCAATCAGCCCCAGCATTTT
TRBV28	11	TRBJ1-1	once	NA	CASRANTEAFF	TGTGCCAGCAGAGCGAACACTGAAGCTTTCTTT
TRBV27	13	TRBJ1-1	NA	TRBD1	CASRLTGSDEAFF	TGTGCCAGCAGGCTGACAGGGAGTGATGAAGCTTTCTTT
TRBV6-5	15	TRBJ2-7	NA	TRBD2	CASSSPSGSMYEQYF	TGTGCCAGCAGCAGCCCTAGCGGGAGTATGTACGAGCAGTACTTC
TRBV7-6	17	TRBJ1-5	NA	NA	CASSLVVRGHLYQPQHF	TGTGCCAGCAGCTTAGTGGTGCGGGGCCACCTATATCAGCCCCAGCATTTT
TRBV7-6	16	TRBJ1-2	NA	NA	CASSLEQGQANYGYTF	TGTGCCAGCAGCTTAGAACAGGGTCAGGCTAACTATGGCTACACCTTC
TRBV28	18	TRBJ2-3	NA	NA	CASSYDSEGDFSTDTQYF	TGTGCCAGCAGTTATGATTCAGAAGGGGACTTTTCCACAGATACGCAGTATTTT
TRBV28	14	TRBJ2-5	NA	NA	CASSLTTVQETQYF	TGTGCCAGCAGTCTAACGACAGTACAAGAGACCCAGTACTTC